The T cell receptor beta chain under discussion was sequenced for a study of vaccination and CD4 T cells after COVID-19. Looking at the study overall: The cells in question were stimulated using overlapping spike peptides derived from SARS-CoV-2, HCoV-NL63, HCoV-OC43 and HCoV-229E. Study outcomes and limitations: Recorded median SARS-CoV-2-reactive clonotype numbers increased from around 20 to 38 without reaching significance.

Trimming stripped 7 bases from V and 2 bases from J, with 14 bases between. The germline V gene encodes CDR1 MRHNA and CDR2 SNTAGT. The CDR3 contains 14 residues. Treatment given: approximately 10-day PBMC culture with coronavirus spike peptide pools or control peptides (ViraFEST assay). Sequenced with the Oncomine TCR Beta short-read assay was DNA taken from cultured CD4+ T cells. TCRdb processed the PCR reads anew with MiXCR; each CDR3 protein has one entry. The sample contains 17,000 or so distinct CDR3 sequences, roughly 43% of which appear only once. Concerning this clonotype itself: Antigen unknown.

The chain has TRBV6-4 and TRBJ1-2; TRBD1 is a possible D gene (6 bases). The TCR was taken from a human donor who had recovered from COVID-19. This sample comprised CD4+ T cells from blood, cultured in vitro, obtained before SARS-CoV-2 vaccination. CDR3 DNA: TGTGCCAGCATCCGACCTACAGGGAACTATGGCTACACCTTC. Its translation: CASIRPTGNYGYTF.